Shown below are 21 T cell receptor beta chains from a single sample sequenced in a study of shared clonotypes between healthy human individuals (dated by TCRdb to the early 2020s). The method behind the library was the immunoSEQ multiplex PCR assay. TCRdb re-hosts the immuneACCESS table, in-frame sequences only. Its copies lack some clones; in the studies checked, an unresolved V gene accounts for under half of them, and the cause for the rest is not known. This sample gives millions of clones in total; 90% to 95% of them show up just once. Of the sample, around 0.4% falls within the top ten clones. The sequencing sample was made of naive CD4+ T cells from PBMCs. This sample's cell subset or site label indicates: CD45RA+ positively selected. The receptors here all came from a man aged 18-30 years in good health. Some clones in this sample may be carry-over from other donors' samples.

The chain joins TRBV28 to TRBJ2-7; D unresolved. CDR3 size: 15 residues. V was shortened by 1 base and J by 2 bases, with 12 bases between the two germline ends. Per germline, CDR1 MDHEN and CDR2 SYDVKM. CDR3: CASSLFAPAAYEQYF. The CDR3 DNA follows: TGTGCCAGCAGTTTATTCGCGCCGGCGGCCTACGAGCAGTACTTC.

This clone has more than one count but fewer than ten. The V call is TRBV9, the J call TRBJ1-2; D is unresolved. CDR1 is SGDLS and CDR2 is YYNGEE in the germline V gene. V was trimmed by 7 bases and J by 8 bases, leaving 21 bases between them. The CDR3 is 14 amino acids. The CDR3 DNA follows: TGTGCCAGCGGTCGTACCGGGTGGGAAGCCGGCTACACCTTC. Encoded protein: CASGRTGWEAGYTF. Full variable domain (remainder filled in from reference TRBV9 and TRBJ1-2): DSGVTQTPKHLITATGQRVTLRCSPRSGDLSVYWYQQSLDQGLQFLIQYYNGEERAKGNILERFSAQQFPDLHSELNLSSLELGDSALYFCASGRTGWEAGYTFGSGTRLTVV.

The chain is built from TRBV15 and TRBJ1-5; D is unresolved. Germline lookup yields CDR1 LNHNV and CDR2 YYDKDF (reference sequence). This CDR3 comprises 12 residues. V lost 0 bases to trimming and J lost 10 bases, with 7 bases between them. In DNA, the CDR3 is TGTGCCACCAGCAGAGATCGCGCTCCCCAGCATTTT. Protein sequence: CATSRDRAPQHF.

The J gene is TRBJ1-5, the V gene TRBV28, with D uncertain. Trimming took off 7 bases at V and 7 bases at J, with 11 bases between the two ends. The germline V gene encodes CDR1 MDHEN and CDR2 SYDVKM. The CDR3 spans 12 residues. This CDR3 is CASKVPGQPQHF. The CDR3 nucleotides are TGTGCCAGCAAAGTTCCGGGCCAGCCCCAGCATTTT.

The V and J genes are TRBV5-1 and TRBJ2-3; perhaps TRBD2 as D (6 bases). V lost 2 bases and J lost 1, with 8 bases in between. This CDR3 region has 14 residues. The germline V gene has CDR1 SGHRS and CDR2 YFSETQ. This CDR3 is CASSFPSGTDTQYF. The CDR3 nucleotides are TGCGCCAGCAGCTTTCCTAGCGGCACAGATACGCAGTATTTT. Full variable domain (remainder filled in from reference TRBV5-1 and TRBJ2-3): KAGVTQTPRYLIKTRGQQVTLSCSPISGHRSVSWYQQTPGQGLQFLFEYFSETQRNKGNFPGRFSGRQFSNSRSEMNVSTLELGDSALYLCASSFPSGTDTQYFGPGTRLTVL.

The chain links TRBV5-6 to TRBJ1-4, with no clear D. The CDR3 is 14 amino acids. Germline CDR1 is SGHDT and CDR2 is YYEEEE. Trimming shortened V by 2 bases and J by 5 bases, and 10 bases separated the two germline ends. As DNA, the CDR3 is TGTGCCAGCAGCTTCCGCTTTTCCAATGAAAAACTGTTTTTT. It yields the protein CASSFRFSNEKLFF.

J is TRBJ2-2 and V is TRBV9; D is ambiguous. The germline gives CDR1 SGDLS, CDR2 YYNGEE. This CDR3 comprises 15 residues. V was cut by 0 bases and J by 6 bases, with 12 bases left in between. The CDR3 nucleotides are TGTGCCAGCAGCGTAGGAGGCAGACGAGCCGGGGAGCTGTTTTTT. It codes for CASSVGGRRAGELFF. Looking up the rest from reference TRBV9 and TRBJ2-2 gives the full variable domain: DSGVTQTPKHLITATGQRVTLRCSPRSGDLSVYWYQQSLDQGLQFLIQYYNGEERAKGNILERFSAQQFPDLHSELNLSSLELGDSALYFCASSVGGRRAGELFFGEGSRLTVL.

This clone was seen a single time. The chain has TRBV7-2 and TRBJ1-2; a possible D gene is TRBD1 (5 bases). Per germline, CDR1 SGHTA and CDR2 FQGNSA. V was pared by 7 bases and J by 4 bases, with 13 bases between. The CDR3 is 13 residues long. The CDR3 DNA reads as TGTGCCAGCACCCGGCCAGGGTTCTATGGCTACACCTTC. Encoded protein: CASTRPGFYGYTF.

This rearrangement joins TRBV5-1 to TRBJ2-7; no definite D call. The CDR3 contains 19 residues. Per the germline V gene, CDR1 is SGHRS and CDR2 is YFSETQ. Trimming cost V 4 bases and J 4 bases, with 30 bases left between them. DNA for the CDR3: TGCGCCAGCAGCAGGGATGGACCCCCTCACCGATATCCTCTTTACGAGCAGTACTTC. It specifies CASSRDGPPHRYPLYEQYF.

V gene TRBV28 combines with J gene TRBJ2-7; 7 bases align to TRBD1. Germline lookup yields CDR1 MDHEN and CDR2 SYDVKM. V shed 7 bases and J 3 bases; nucleotides not matched to a gene: 9. This CDR3 comprises 14 residues. DNA for the CDR3: TGTGCCAGCACCGTTTTCGACAGGGTCTACGAGCAGTACTTC. Translation: CASTVFDRVYEQYF.

Comment on this clone: Distinct nucleotide sequences in the sample also encode this CDR3. J is TRBJ1-2 and V is TRBV9, with 9 bases matching TRBD1. Trimming took 2 bases from V and 5 from J; bases not matched to a gene: 1. Germline V CDR1 and CDR2: SGDLS, YYNGEE. CDR3 length equals 13 residues. CDR3 sequence (DNA): TGTGCCAGCAGCGTGGGACAGGGTTATGGCTACACCTTC. Protein: CASSVGQGYGYTF.

This rearrangement joins TRBV7-8 to TRBJ2-3; possible D gene TRBD1, 5 bases. V was pared by 9 bases and J by 2 bases, with 18 bases between. The CDR3 consists of 15 residues. Germline CDR1 is SGHVS and CDR2 is FQNEAQ. The CDR3 DNA reads TGTGCCAGTCAACTTCAAGGGGCAGCCACAGATACGCAGTATTTT. This codes for CASQLQGAATDTQYF.

This chain's CDR3 is CASSRDGNEKLFF. The CDR3 DNA follows: TGTGCCAGCAGCCGGGACGGTAATGAAAAACTGTTTTTT. The chain links TRBV11-2 to TRBJ1-4; D perhaps matches TRBD1 (5 bases). V lost 5 bases and J lost 4, with 8 bases in between. Germline loops: CDR1 SGHAT, CDR2 FQNNGV. CDR3 length equals 13 residues.

This sequence joins TRBV9 and TRBJ2-3; TRBD2 aligns across 8 bases. Germline lookup yields CDR1 SGDLS and CDR2 YYNGEE. The J segment lost 6 bases and the V segment lost 0 bases, leaving 3 bases of the junction unmatched. The CDR3 totals 14 residues. CDR3 nucleotide sequence: TGTGCCAGCAGCGTAGCCGGGAGGGGCGATACGCAGTATTTT. This gives the protein CASSVAGRGDTQYF.

A few counts support this clone. Other DNA sequences in this sample translate to the same CDR3. The chain couples TRBV7-2 to TRBJ2-7; no clear D. This CDR3 comprises 11 residues. Germline V CDR1 and CDR2: SGHTA, FQGNSA. V was cut by 5 bases and J by 5 bases, with 7 bases left in between. Here the CDR3 reads CASSPRDEQYF. As DNA, the CDR3 is TGTGCCAGCAGCCCACGGGACGAGCAGTACTTC.

J is TRBJ2-2 and V is TRBV9, with D unclear. Germline CDR1 and CDR2: SGDLS and YYNGEE. CDR3 length: 13 residues. V gave up 3 bases and J gave up 6 bases, with 9 bases separating them. CDR3 nucleotides: TGTGCCAGCAGCGCCCTTACACCCGGGGAGCTGTTTTTT. Its protein is CASSALTPGELFF.

The rearrangement joins TRBV19 to TRBJ1-6, with TRBD1 identical over 11 bases. Germline trimming cut 5 bases from V and 10 bases from J; bases unmatched to any gene: 10. The V gene's germline CDR1 is LNHDA and CDR2 SQIVND (reference sequence). The CDR3 loop spans 16 amino acids. The DNA of the CDR3 is TGTGCCAGTAGTCCTCTGGGACAGGGGGAAGACTCACCCCTCCACTTT. Protein: CASSPLGQGEDSPLHF.

The J gene is TRBJ2-1, the V gene TRBV15; tentative D call: TRBD1 (5 bases). Looked up from germline, CDR1 is LNHNV and CDR2 is YYDKDF (reference sequence). V gave up 1 base and J gave up 8 bases, with 9 bases separating them. The CDR3 consists of 13 residues. The CDR3 nucleotides read TGTGCCACCAGCAGAGTGGCAGGGCATGAGCAGTTCTTC. It is translated as CATSRVAGHEQFF.

This chain uses TRBV4-3 with TRBJ2-2; 9 bases map to TRBD2. Germline V gene sequence: CDR1 LGHNA, CDR2 YSLEER. This CDR3 comprises 16 residues. The ends lost 5 bases at V and 2 bases at J; junction bases unmatched: 6. The chain's CDR3 is CASSARLAVNTGELFF. The CDR3 DNA reads TGCGCCAGCAGCGCTAGACTAGCGGTTAACACCGGGGAGCTGTTTTTT.

A remark on this clone: The same CDR3 can be traced to other DNA sequences in this sample. The chain links TRBV28 to TRBJ2-7, with TRBD2 matching over 9 bases. V dropped 2 bases and J dropped 4; count of bases not matched to a gene: 3. Germline V CDR1 and CDR2: MDHEN, SYDVKM. CDR3 size: 14 residues. The CDR3 DNA reads as TGTGCCAGCAGTTTAGCGGGAGGGCCATACGAGCAGTACTTC. Its translation: CASSLAGGPYEQYF.

J is TRBJ2-7 and V is TRBV9, with no clear D. Trimming took 0 bases from V and 7 from J, leaving 11 bases between them. The CDR3 consists of 13 residues. Germline CDR1 reads SGDLS; CDR2 reads YYNGEE. The CDR3 DNA sequence: TGTGCCAGCAGCGTAGAGGGTCCTACGGAGCAGTACTTC. Translated, it gives CASSVEGPTEQYF.